This T cell receptor (beta chain) was sequenced for a study of cytomegalovirus exposure and HLA in healthy donors. Study-level findings and limits: Generally TCR sequences proved uncommon, though certain public TCRs appeared in numerous donors.

Primers for the PCR totalled 60 Vbeta and 13 Jbeta. Clones were sequenced by immunoSEQ multiplex PCR, and TCRdb holds only the in-frame ones, with some missing. The sample contains nearly 100,000 clones, around 9.6% of which appear only once. This clone came up a few times. What it binds is unknown. Germline values: CDR1 MDHEN, CDR2 SYDVKM. The CDR3 runs to 16 residues. Trimming took 7 bases from V and 0 from J, leaving 18 bases between them. The clonotype was recovered from a man aged 45-65 years in good health and CMV-seropositive. The chain is built from TRBV28 and TRBJ1-1; D is uncertain. What was sequenced was PBMCs. DNA for the CDR3: TGTGCCAGCACTCCCCGACTTAGGTACCTGAACACTGAAGCTTTCTTT. This sequence encodes CASTPRLRYLNTEAFF.